Presented here are 5 T cell receptor beta chains from one specimen sequenced in a study of CXCR3-negative and CXCR3-positive naive CD8 T cells. The method, 5' RACE with UMI labels, was used to prepare the TRB cDNA libraries. After re-calling the 5' RACE reads, TCRdb lists one entry per CDR3 protein, DNA absent. Its clone listing holds more than 45,000 distinct CDR3 sequences. Sequencing was performed on naive CXCR3- CD8+ T cells from blood. Subset described: CD45RO-CCR7+CD27+CD95- naive CD8+ T cells lacking CXCR3 (TNR3-). The receptors were sampled from a human donor in good health. Some clones in this sample may be carry-over from other donors' samples.

J is TRBJ1-2 and V is TRBV4-2; the TCRdb D gene call, TRBD1, has no DNA to confirm it. The germline V gene has CDR1 LGHNA and CDR2 YNFKEQ. CDR3 length: 14 residues. The CDR3 reads CASSQEGDGYGYTF.

The chain couples TRBV20-1 to TRBJ2-4; lacking DNA, the TRBD2 call made by TCRdb goes unchecked. CDR1 is DFQATT, CDR2 SNEGSKA, per germline (reference sequence). The CDR3 runs to 16 residues. CDR3 region: CSASVGGTRAKNIQYF.

V usage is TRBV29-1 and J usage is TRBJ1-2. The CDR3 length is 11 residues. Germline CDR1 SQVTM, CDR2 ANQGSEA. This chain's CDR3 is CSVEATAGYTF.

The chain recombines TRBV20-1 with TRBJ2-7; TCRdb indicates TRBD2, and absent DNA this call remains unverified. CDR3 length equals 14 residues. In germline, CDR1 is DFQATT, CDR2 SNEGSKA (reference sequence). The CDR3 here is CSAKSLGRDYEQYF.

The V gene is TRBV6-2 or TRBV6-3, the J gene TRBJ2-7; no DNA is available, so the TRBD1 call from TCRdb remains unchecked. This CDR3 has 15 amino acids. CDR1 is MNHEY, CDR2 SVGEGT, per germline. The CDR3: CASSAGQWISYEQYF.